The rows below give T cell receptor beta chains drawn from one sample of a study of T cell responses to AZD1222 COVID-19 vaccine. Clones were sequenced by immunoSEQ multiplex PCR, and TCRdb holds only the in-frame ones, with some missing. The table includes 99,000 or so clones, about 87% detected once. Sequenced here: peripheral blood, sampled on day 0 of AZD1222 vaccination. Source of these receptors: an adult in good health. Both conserved end residues are part of each CDR3. Fields, in order: J gene, V gene, D gene, CDR3 protein. The D gene is left open where the match is weak.

J gene: TRBJ2-3
V gene: TRBV7-6
D gene: .
CDR3 protein: CASSLAPQGRSTDTQYF

J gene: TRBJ1-5
V gene: TRBV4-1
D gene: .
CDR3 protein: CASSQEGRGGNQPQHF

J gene: TRBJ1-4
V gene: TRBV12-3/TRBV12-4
D gene: .
CDR3 protein: CASRRFNEKLFF

J gene: TRBJ1-1
V gene: TRBV6-1
D gene: TRBD1
CDR3 protein: CASSEMYRGGEAFF

J gene: TRBJ2-7
V gene: TRBV28
D gene: .
CDR3 protein: CASTTPGWSYEQYF

J gene: TRBJ1-2
V gene: TRBV29-1
D gene: TRBD1
CDR3 protein: CSVEGAGTGLGGYTF

J gene: TRBJ1-2
V gene: TRBV7-2
D gene: TRBD1
CDR3 protein: CASSSGQRYYGYTF

J gene: TRBJ2-1
V gene: TRBV27
D gene: TRBD1
CDR3 protein: CASTEGQFHNEQFF

J gene: TRBJ1-5
V gene: TRBV11-2
D gene: TRBD1
CDR3 protein: CASSSTGNQPQHF

J gene: TRBJ2-1
V gene: TRBV9
D gene: TRBD2
CDR3 protein: CASSVLTSGNEQFF

J gene: TRBJ2-6
V gene: TRBV5-4
D gene: .
CDR3 protein: CASSLPLGRGSGANVLTF

J gene: TRBJ2-7
V gene: TRBV7-2
D gene: TRBD1
CDR3 protein: CASSLARQGYEQYF

J gene: TRBJ1-2
V gene: TRBV29-1
D gene: .
CDR3 protein: CSVEAQPYGYTF

J gene: TRBJ1-6
V gene: TRBV9
D gene: .
CDR3 protein: CASSVALHSPLHF

J gene: TRBJ1-1
V gene: TRBV9
D gene: TRBD1
CDR3 protein: CASSLGGVGRNTEAFF

J gene: TRBJ1-1
V gene: TRBV10-2
D gene: TRBD1
CDR3 protein: CASSPDRDGWRTEAFF

J gene: TRBJ2-3
V gene: TRBV4-2
D gene: TRBD2
CDR3 protein: CASSQESGGGTDTQYF

J gene: TRBJ1-1
V gene: TRBV4-3
D gene: .
CDR3 protein: CASSQESHLAGANTEAFF

J gene: TRBJ1-1
V gene: TRBV7-9
D gene: TRBD1
CDR3 protein: CASSSFSRGENTEAFF

J gene: TRBJ1-1
V gene: TRBV9
D gene: .
CDR3 protein: CASSAGPNTEAFF

J gene: TRBJ2-7
V gene: TRBV5-6
D gene: .
CDR3 protein: CASSLVGRAYEQYF

J gene: TRBJ2-7
V gene: TRBV5-1
D gene: TRBD2
CDR3 protein: CASSPTSGISSYEQYF

J gene: TRBJ2-1
V gene: TRBV15
D gene: .
CDR3 protein: CATSGDRARGSYNEQFF

J gene: TRBJ2-7
V gene: TRBV24-1
D gene: .
CDR3 protein: CATSETGTYEQYF

J gene: TRBJ2-7
V gene: TRBV2
D gene: TRBD1
CDR3 protein: CASGGQNYEQYF

J gene: TRBJ1-3
V gene: TRBV6-5
D gene: TRBD1
CDR3 protein: CASSYTGGGNTIYF

J gene: TRBJ2-1
V gene: TRBV10-2
D gene: TRBD1
CDR3 protein: CASSFTGTAYNEQFF

J gene: TRBJ1-2
V gene: TRBV11-2
D gene: TRBD1
CDR3 protein: CASSFGQGAYTF

J gene: TRBJ2-3
V gene: TRBV4-3
D gene: TRBD2
CDR3 protein: CASSQEPRGGLTDTQYF

J gene: TRBJ2-2
V gene: TRBV5-4
D gene: TRBD1
CDR3 protein: CASKGQVNTGELFF

J gene: TRBJ2-1
V gene: TRBV27
D gene: TRBD1
CDR3 protein: CASSLYGTASYNEQFF

J gene: TRBJ2-3
V gene: TRBV5-6
D gene: .
CDR3 protein: CASSRVPTDTQYF

J gene: TRBJ1-1
V gene: TRBV28
D gene: TRBD1
CDR3 protein: CASSVTGAGTEAFF

J gene: TRBJ2-7
V gene: TRBV4-3
D gene: .
CDR3 protein: CASSQVFAASMNYYEQYF

J gene: TRBJ1-6
V gene: TRBV14
D gene: .
CDR3 protein: CASSLGAPTNNSPLHF

J gene: TRBJ1-2
V gene: TRBV6-5
D gene: .
CDR3 protein: CASRGGGGYTF

J gene: TRBJ2-5
V gene: TRBV27
D gene: TRBD2
CDR3 protein: CASRPSVAGALETQYF